The source of this TCR beta chain is a study of cytomegalovirus exposure and HLA in healthy donors. Sequencing was performed with immunoSEQ multiplex PCR; in TCRdb, only in-frame clones are kept and a portion is missing. The sample shows some 250,000 clones, about 90% of them seen only once. The sequencing sample was made of PBMCs. This sequence was found in a woman aged 25 to 39 in good health and CMV-seropositive.

CDR3 DNA sequence: TGTGCCAGCAGTTTCGCACTAGCGGGCACCGGGGAGCTGTTTTTT. Amino acid sequence: CASSFALAGTGELFF. The chain employs TRBV27 and TRBJ2-2, with TRBD2 matching over 9 bases. Per the germline V gene, CDR1 is MNHEY and CDR2 is SMNVEV (reference sequence). The CDR3 loop spans 15 amino acids. V was clipped by 3 bases and J by 4 bases; unmatched bases: 3.